A single sample gave rise to the 11 T cell receptor beta chains below, sequenced in a study of cytomegalovirus exposure and HLA in healthy donors. PCR was performed using 60 Vbeta and 13 Jbeta primers. Profiled with immunoSEQ multiplex PCR; TCRdb holds only in-frame clones, not every one. The data show roughly 160,000 clones, with roughly 85% seen just once and 1% held by the top ten. Material for sequencing was PBMCs. The receptor source for this set is a boy younger than 10 in good health and CMV-seronegative.

The rearrangement joins TRBV30 to TRBJ2-2, with TRBD2 identical over 11 bases. After removal of 8 bases from V and 5 bases from J, the junction contained 19 bases not matched to a gene. This CDR3 has 18 residues. CDR1 GTSNPN and CDR2 SVGIG come from the germline V gene (reference sequence). The CDR3 loop reads CAGWRGTSGRFGTGELFF. CDR3 DNA sequence: TGTGCCGGGTGGAGGGGAACTAGCGGGAGATTCGGGACCGGGGAGCTGTTTTTT.

The chain couples TRBV19 to TRBJ2-1, with 12 bases that match TRBD2. Per the germline V gene, CDR1 is LNHDA and CDR2 is SQIVND (reference sequence). The CDR3 runs 19 residues. With V trimmed by 5 bases and J by 3 bases, 14 bases remained unmatched. Written as DNA, the CDR3 is TGTGCCAGTAGTCTAGTTGCGACTAGCGGGAGATCGATCTACAATGAGCAGTTCTTC. Protein product: CASSLVATSGRSIYNEQFF.

The chain carries TRBV10-3 and TRBJ1-5; 7 bases line up with TRBD1. V lost 8 bases and J lost 0; bases outside the gene matches: 1. CDR1 and CDR2 (germline): ENHRY, SYGVKD. The CDR3 contains 13 residues. CDR3 coding DNA: TGTGCCATCGGGGACAGTAGCAATCAGCCCCAGCATTTT. Translating it yields CAIGDSSNQPQHF.

J is TRBJ2-1 and V is TRBV14; possible D gene TRBD2, 6 bases. The germline V and J ends were trimmed by 2 bases and 7 bases, with 9 bases remaining between them. This CDR3 is built from 13 residues. CDR1 is SGHDN and CDR2 is FVKESK in the germline V gene. The CDR3 sequence: CASSQLAGNEQFF. CDR3 sequence (DNA): TGTGCCAGCAGCCAATTGGCGGGAAATGAGCAGTTCTTC.

This chain links TRBV9 with TRBJ2-2, with 9 bases fitting TRBD1. In germline, CDR1 is SGDLS, CDR2 YYNGEE. This CDR3 contains 15 residues. The V and J ends lost 3 bases and 5 bases, in that order; junction bases with no gene match: 5. The CDR3 nucleotides are TGTGCCAGCAGCGAGAGGGACAGGGTAACCGGGGAGCTGTTTTTT. Translating it yields CASSERDRVTGELFF.

The chain recombines TRBV7-9 with TRBJ2-5; 10 positions match TRBD2. Germline values: CDR1 SEHNR, CDR2 FQNEAQ (reference sequence). The length of the CDR3 is 15 residues. V was pared by 5 bases and J by 2 bases, with 5 bases of the junction left unmatched. CDR3 amino acids: CASSRTSGRQETQYF. In DNA form, the CDR3 reads TGTGCCAGCAGCCGGACTAGCGGTAGACAAGAGACCCAGTACTTC.

The chain combines TRBV5-1 with TRBJ1-1; no reliable D call. V was pared by 4 bases and J by 5 bases, with 15 bases between. This CDR3 is 14 amino acids long. The germline gives CDR1 SGHRS, CDR2 YFSETQ. The CDR3 region is CASSIQADGTEAFF. Here the CDR3 DNA reads TGCGCCAGCAGCATTCAGGCCGATGGGACTGAAGCTTTCTTT.

The V gene is TRBV2, the J gene TRBJ1-5; D might be TRBD1 (6 bases). Germline CDR1 is SNHLY and CDR2 is FYNNEI. The CDR3 sequence is 14 residues long. Trimming left V 7 bases short and J 4 bases short, with 14 bases between. DNA for the CDR3: TGTGCCAGCACCCAGGGGCAAAGAAATCAGCCCCAGCATTTT. It translates to CASTQGQRNQPQHF.

The genes are TRBV29-1 and TRBJ2-1; D may be TRBD1 (5 bases). Trimming left V 7 bases short and J 9 bases short, with 13 bases between. Germline assignment: CDR1 SQVTM and CDR2 ANQGSEA. This CDR3 spans 11 amino acids. CDR3: CSASPGAEQFF. The CDR3 region has the DNA TGCAGCGCCTCGCCTGGGGCTGAGCAGTTCTTC.

The chain uses TRBV2 and TRBJ1-2, with D tentatively TRBD1 (6 bases). In germline, CDR1 is SNHLY, CDR2 FYNNEI. V gave up 3 bases and J gave up 7 bases, with 15 bases separating them. CDR3 length: 14 amino acids. The CDR3 region is CASSEGRGVSGYTF. In DNA form, the CDR3 reads TGTGCCAGCAGTGAGGGCAGGGGAGTATCTGGCTACACCTTC.

The chain is built from TRBV2 and TRBJ2-2; D is possibly TRBD2 (5 bases). Germline V gene sequence: CDR1 SNHLY, CDR2 FYNNEI. The CDR3 length is 14 residues. V was pared by 7 bases and J by 3 bases, with 12 bases between. Here the CDR3 reads CASIASFYTGELFF. CDR3 coding DNA: TGTGCCAGCATTGCTAGCTTTTACACCGGGGAGCTGTTTTTT. Supplemented by reference TRBV2 and TRBJ2-2, the full variable domain reads EPEVTQTPSHQVTQMGQEVILRCVPISNHLYFYWYRQILGQKVEFLVSFYNNEISEKSEIFDDQFSVERPDGSNFTLKIRSTKLEDSAMYFCASIASFYTGELFFGEGSRLTVL.